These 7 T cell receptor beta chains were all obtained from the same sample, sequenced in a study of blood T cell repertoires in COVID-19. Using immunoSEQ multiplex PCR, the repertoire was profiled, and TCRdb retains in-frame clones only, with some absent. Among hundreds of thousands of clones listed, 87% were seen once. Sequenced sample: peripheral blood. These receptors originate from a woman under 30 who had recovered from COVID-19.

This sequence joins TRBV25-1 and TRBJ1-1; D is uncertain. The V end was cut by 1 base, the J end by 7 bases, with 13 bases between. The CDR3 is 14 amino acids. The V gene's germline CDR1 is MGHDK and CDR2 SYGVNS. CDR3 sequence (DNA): TGTGCCAGCAGTGAATCCGGCGGGCTCGGTGAAGCTTTCTTT. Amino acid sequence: CASSESGGLGEAFF.

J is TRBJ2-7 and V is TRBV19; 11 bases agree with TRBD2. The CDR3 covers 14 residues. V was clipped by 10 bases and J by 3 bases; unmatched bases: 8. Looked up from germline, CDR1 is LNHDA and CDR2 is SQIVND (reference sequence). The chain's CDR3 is CATSLAGDYYEQYF. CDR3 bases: TGTGCCACCTCACTAGCGGGAGACTACTACGAGCAGTACTTC.

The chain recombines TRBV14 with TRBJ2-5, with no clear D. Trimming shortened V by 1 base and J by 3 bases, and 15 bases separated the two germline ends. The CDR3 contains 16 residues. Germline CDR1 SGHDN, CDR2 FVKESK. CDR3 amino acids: CASSQVSIWAEETQYF. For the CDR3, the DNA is TGTGCCAGCAGCCAAGTCTCGATCTGGGCCGAAGAGACCCAGTACTTC.

Written as DNA, the CDR3 is TGTGCCAGCAGTTACGGACAGCTTGCTTATGGCTACACCTTC. Its protein is CASSYGQLAYGYTF. The chain links TRBV6-5 to TRBJ1-2; D perhaps matches TRBD1 (6 bases). Between the trimmed V and J ends, which lost 2 bases and 5 bases, there was a span of 12 bases. Germline V CDR1 and CDR2: MNHEY, SVGAGI. This CDR3 spans 14 amino acids.

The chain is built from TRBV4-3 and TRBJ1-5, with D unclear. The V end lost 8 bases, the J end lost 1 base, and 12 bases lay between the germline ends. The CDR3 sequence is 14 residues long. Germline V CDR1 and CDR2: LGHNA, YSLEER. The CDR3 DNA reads TGCGCCAGCTCCCCGCAGGTGAGCAATCAGCCCCAGCATTTT. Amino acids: CASSPQVSNQPQHF.

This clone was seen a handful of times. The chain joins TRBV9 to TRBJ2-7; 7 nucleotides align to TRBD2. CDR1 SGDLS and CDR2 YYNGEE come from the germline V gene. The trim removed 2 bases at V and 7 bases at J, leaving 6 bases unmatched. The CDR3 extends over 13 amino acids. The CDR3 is CASSVGGSREQYF. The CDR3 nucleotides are TGTGCCAGCAGCGTTGGCGGGAGTAGAGAGCAGTACTTC.

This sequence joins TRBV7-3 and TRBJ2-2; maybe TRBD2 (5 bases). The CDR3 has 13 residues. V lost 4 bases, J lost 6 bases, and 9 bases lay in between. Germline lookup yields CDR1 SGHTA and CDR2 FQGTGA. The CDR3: CASSSSSSGELFF. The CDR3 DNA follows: TGTGCCAGCAGCTCCTCTAGCTCCGGGGAGCTGTTTTTT.